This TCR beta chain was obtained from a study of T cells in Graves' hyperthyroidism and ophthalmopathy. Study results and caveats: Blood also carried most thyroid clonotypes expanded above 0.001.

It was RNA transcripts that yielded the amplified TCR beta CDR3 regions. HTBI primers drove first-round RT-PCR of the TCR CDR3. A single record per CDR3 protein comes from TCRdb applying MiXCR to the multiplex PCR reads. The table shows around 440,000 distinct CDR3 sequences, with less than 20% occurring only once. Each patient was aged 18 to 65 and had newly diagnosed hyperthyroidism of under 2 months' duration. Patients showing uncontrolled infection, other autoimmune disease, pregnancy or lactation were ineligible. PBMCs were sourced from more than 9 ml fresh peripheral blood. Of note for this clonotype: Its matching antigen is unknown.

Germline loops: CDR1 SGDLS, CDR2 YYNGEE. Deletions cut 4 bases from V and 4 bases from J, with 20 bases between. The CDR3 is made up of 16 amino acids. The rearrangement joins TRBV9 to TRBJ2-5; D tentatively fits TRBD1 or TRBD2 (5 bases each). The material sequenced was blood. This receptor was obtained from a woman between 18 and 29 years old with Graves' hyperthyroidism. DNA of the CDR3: TGTGCCAGCAGCCCTCGGGGCGGAGGAGGAGGAGAGACCCAGTACTTC. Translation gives CASSPRGGGGGETQYF.